Following are 23 T cell receptor beta chains from one sample sequenced in a study of a mutant IDH1 vaccine in newly diagnosed glioma. Antigen specificity for these receptors is unknown. The time point here: week 47, end of study. One vaccine dose held 300 ug of mutant IDH1 20-mer peptide and came with topical imiquimod. The method was immunoSEQ multiplex PCR; TCRdb's version includes in-frame clones alone and lacks a portion of them. The sample holds roughly 56,000 clones, 75% seen once. The sequences come from PBMCs, collected from a glioma patient whose treatment included an IDH1 peptide vaccine. These receptors came from a man aged 50-59 years with glioma.

This chain connects TRBV6-5 to TRBJ1-2, with D possibly TRBD1 on 6 matching bases. V lost 6 bases to trimming and J lost 4 bases, with 12 bases between them. This CDR3 is built from 13 residues. Germline CDR1 MNHEY, CDR2 SVGAGI. CDR3 protein: CASRQGQSYGYTF. In nucleotides, the CDR3 is TGTGCCAGCAGGCAGGGGCAAAGCTATGGCTACACCTTC.

The V gene is TRBV6-5, the J gene TRBJ1-1; tentative D call: TRBD1 (6 bases). The CDR3 has 13 residues. Trimming took off 6 bases at V and 4 bases at J, with 12 bases between the two ends. Germline V CDR1 and CDR2: MNHEY, SVGAGI. The CDR3 sequence: CASRRGEATEAFF. The CDR3 nucleotides are TGTGCCAGCAGGAGGGGGGAGGCCACTGAAGCTTTCTTT.

The chain recombines TRBV18 with TRBJ1-2; 7 bases agree with TRBD1. V lost 4 bases to trimming and J lost 5 bases; unmatched junction nucleotides: 10. Looked up from germline, CDR1 is KGHSH and CDR2 is LQKENI. This CDR3 comprises 15 residues. The CDR3 DNA is TGTGCCAGCTCACAGGGACAGCAATTAGGGTATGGCTACACCTTC. Its protein is CASSQGQQLGYGYTF.

The gene calls are TRBV29-1 and TRBJ1-1; perhaps TRBD1 as D (6 bases). Trimming cost V 4 bases and J 2 bases, with 20 bases left between them. CDR1 SQVTM and CDR2 ANQGSEA come from the germline V gene. The CDR3 is 16 amino acids. In DNA, the CDR3 is TGCAGCGTTGCTCAAACCAGGGGAGGAAGAAACACTGAAGCTTTCTTT. It translates to CSVAQTRGGRNTEAFF.

The chain uses TRBV5-4 and TRBJ1-1; 8 bases map to TRBD1. Trimming cost V 2 bases and J 4 bases; bases outside gene matches: 7. Looked up from germline, CDR1 is SGHNT and CDR2 is YYREEE (reference sequence). This CDR3 has 15 residues. CDR3 amino acids: CASSFPGQGGTEAFF. In DNA form, the CDR3 reads TGTGCCAGCAGCTTCCCAGGACAGGGCGGCACTGAAGCTTTCTTT.

V usage is TRBV5-5 and J usage is TRBJ1-4; the D is unclear. Germline V gene data show CDR1 as SGHKS and CDR2 as YYEKEE (reference sequence). V was pared by 0 bases and J by 7 bases, with 10 bases between. The CDR3 totals 14 residues. The CDR3 DNA follows: TGTGCCAGCAGCTTGGGCAGGTGGAGTGAAAAACTGTTTTTT. Amino acid sequence: CASSLGRWSEKLFF.

This sequence joins TRBV6-5 and TRBJ1-4, with a tentative D call TRBD1 (6 bases). There are 15 residues in the CDR3. Trimming shortened V by 4 bases and J by 7 bases, and 16 bases separated the two germline ends. Germline CDR1 is MNHEY and CDR2 is SVGAGI. CDR3 DNA: TGTGCCAGCAGTTTTTCGGGGGCGAGGAGTGAAAAACTGTTTTTT. Residues: CASSFSGARSEKLFF.

The chain uses TRBV2 and TRBJ2-7; no clear D. Trimming left V 4 bases short and J 7 bases short, with 5 bases between. From germline, CDR1 is SNHLY and CDR2 FYNNEI. The length of the CDR3 is 10 residues. The CDR3: CASSAEEQYF. In nucleotides, the CDR3 is TGTGCCAGCAGTGCGGAAGAGCAGTACTTC.

This rearrangement joins TRBV5-1 to TRBJ1-2, with a weak D call TRBD1 (6 bases). In germline, CDR1 is SGHRS, CDR2 YFSETQ. The CDR3 is 15 amino acids. Trimming removed 2 bases from V and 6 bases from J, with 17 bases in between. The CDR3: CASSLPGGGTDGYTF. In DNA, the CDR3 is TGCGCCAGCAGCTTACCCGGGGGGGGCACAGATGGCTACACCTTC.

The rearrangement links TRBV6-5 to TRBJ1-4; no firm D call. CDR3 length: 15 residues. The V gene lost 6 bases and the J gene lost 2 bases, with 13 bases spanning the gap. Per the germline V gene, CDR1 is MNHEY and CDR2 is SVGAGI. The CDR3 DNA reads as TGTGCCAGCAGGGTTTCTGGTGCGACTAATGAAAAACTGTTTTTT. Encoded protein: CASRVSGATNEKLFF.

The chain uses TRBV2 and TRBJ1-3, with a tentative D call TRBD1 (6 bases). CDR3 size: 16 residues. The V end was cut by 7 bases, the J end by 1 base, with 17 bases between. Per germline, CDR1 SNHLY and CDR2 FYNNEI. CDR3 protein: CASTKEGGLSGNTIYF. CDR3 DNA: TGTGCCAGCACTAAAGAGGGGGGCCTATCTGGAAACACCATATATTTT.

The chain employs TRBV29-1 and TRBJ2-3; the match to TRBD2 covers 7 bases. The CDR3 has 15 residues. Germline lookup yields CDR1 SQVTM and CDR2 ANQGSEA. The V gene end was trimmed by 1 base and the J gene end by 0 bases; junction bases not matched to a gene: 4. The CDR3 here is CSVEVSSGSTDTQYF. In nucleotides, the CDR3 is TGCAGCGTTGAAGTCAGTAGCGGGAGCACAGATACGCAGTATTTT.

The chain has TRBV30 and TRBJ2-3, with D maybe TRBD2 (7 bases). CDR3 length: 13 residues. Germline CDR1 GTSNPN, CDR2 SVGIG (reference sequence). Trimming removed 8 bases at V and 3 bases at J, with 15 bases between. CDR3 sequence: CAGGGGLTDTQYF. As DNA, the CDR3 is TGTGCCGGGGGCGGGGGCCTTACAGATACGCAGTATTTT.

V and J are TRBV2 and TRBJ1-4; D is unresolved. CDR3 length equals 14 residues. V was shortened by 7 bases and J by 7 bases, with 16 bases between the two germline ends. The germline CDR1 and CDR2 sequences are SNHLY and FYNNEI. CDR3 DNA: TGTGCCAGCACCAAAAAAGTGCTACCTGAAAAACTGTTTTTT. This encodes CASTKKVLPEKLFF.

This chain links TRBV7-9 with TRBJ2-1; no firm D call. The CDR3 spans 10 residues. Deletions cut 5 bases from V and 6 bases from J, with 2 bases between. Germline V gene data show CDR1 as SEHNR and CDR2 as FQNEAQ (reference sequence). CDR3 bases: TGTGCCAGCAGCCCCAATGAGCAGTTCTTC. It is translated as CASSPNEQFF.

This rearrangement joins TRBV6-5 to TRBJ1-4, with 7 bases lining up with TRBD1. Losses at the gene ends were 6 bases for V and 5 bases for J; bases not matched to a gene: 6. The CDR3 has 14 amino acids. CDR1 MNHEY and CDR2 SVGAGI come from the germline V gene. The chain's CDR3 is CASSSDRVNEKLFF. The CDR3 DNA reads as TGTGCCAGCAGCTCCGACAGGGTGAATGAAAAACTGTTTTTT.

CDR3 nucleotides: TGTGCCAGCGGGAGCGTGGCAGGCTACACCTTC. This sequence encodes CASGSVAGYTF. The chain combines TRBV6-5 with TRBJ1-2; D unresolved. CDR1 and CDR2 (germline): MNHEY, SVGAGI. The germline V and J ends were trimmed by 8 bases and 8 bases, with 12 bases remaining between them. The CDR3 covers 11 residues.

V is TRBV2 and J is TRBJ1-1, with D possibly TRBD1 on 5 matching bases. This CDR3 region has 13 residues. Germline values: CDR1 SNHLY, CDR2 FYNNEI. Trimming removed 7 bases at V and 0 bases at J, with 9 bases between. CDR3 amino acids: CASTQGVNTEAFF. CDR3 DNA sequence: TGTGCCAGCACCCAAGGGGTGAACACTGAAGCTTTCTTT.

The chain has TRBV6-1 and TRBJ1-2; TRBD1 aligns across 9 bases. The CDR3 consists of 15 residues. J gave up 0 bases and V 6 bases, and 5 bases lay outside the gene matches. From germline, CDR1 is MNHNS and CDR2 SASEGT. DNA for the CDR3: TGTGCCAGCAGGGGACAGGGCGCCTCTAACTATGGCTACACCTTC. This sequence encodes CASRGQGASNYGYTF.

Remarks on this clone: Compared with germline, one end of the junction differs, possibly owing to a read error. The chain couples TRBV6-5 to TRBJ2-5; D is unclear. The CDR3 is 13 residues long. Germline V gene sequence: CDR1 MNHEY, CDR2 SVGAGI. The CDR3 region is CASRAGDKETQYF. CDR3 bases: TGCGCGAGCCGGGCAGGAGACAAAGAGACCCAGTACTTC.

The J gene is TRBJ1-2, the V gene TRBV9, with D tentatively TRBD1 (6 bases). Germline V CDR1 and CDR2: SGDLS, YYNGEE. Deletions cut 2 bases from V and 5 bases from J, with 25 bases between. This CDR3 is built from 18 residues. The CDR3 region is CASSVWSIMAGVGYGYTF. In nucleotides, the CDR3 is TGTGCCAGCAGCGTTTGGTCTATTATGGCAGGGGTTGGGTATGGCTACACCTTC.

The rearrangement uses TRBV9 and TRBJ1-1, with no clear D. V lost 0 bases to trimming and J lost 3 bases, with 9 bases between them. CDR1 is SGDLS, CDR2 YYNGEE, per germline. CDR3 size: 14 residues. Here the CDR3 DNA reads TGTGCCAGCAGCGTAGAACCTGTCGACACTGAAGCTTTCTTT. Amino acids: CASSVEPVDTEAFF.

The gene calls are TRBV7-9 and TRBJ2-5, with D perhaps TRBD1 (6 bases). The germline CDR1 and CDR2 sequences are SEHNR and FQNEAQ (reference sequence). V was shortened by 2 bases and J by 5 bases, with 9 bases between the two germline ends. CDR3 length: 13 amino acids. CDR3 loop: CASSLSTGETQYF. In nucleotides, the CDR3 is TGTGCCAGCAGCTTATCTACAGGGGAGACCCAGTACTTC.